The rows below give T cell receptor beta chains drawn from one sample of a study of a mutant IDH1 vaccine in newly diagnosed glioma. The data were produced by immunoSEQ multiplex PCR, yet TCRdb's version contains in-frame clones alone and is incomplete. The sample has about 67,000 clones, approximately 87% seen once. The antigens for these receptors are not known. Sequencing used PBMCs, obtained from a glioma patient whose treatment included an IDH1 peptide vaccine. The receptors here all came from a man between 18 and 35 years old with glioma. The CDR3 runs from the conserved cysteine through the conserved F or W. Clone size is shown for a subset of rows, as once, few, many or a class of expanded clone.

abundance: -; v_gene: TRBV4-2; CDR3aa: CASSQESRGVVDTQYF
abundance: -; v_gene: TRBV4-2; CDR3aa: CASSQETLTDYGYTF
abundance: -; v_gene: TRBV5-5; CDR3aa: CASTGEWGADTQYF
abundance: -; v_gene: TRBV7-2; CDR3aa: CASSVQGTNYGYTF
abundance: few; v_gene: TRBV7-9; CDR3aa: CASSLITGYRANVLTF
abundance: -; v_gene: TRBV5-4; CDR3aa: CASSLAVAGQGFSGANVLTF
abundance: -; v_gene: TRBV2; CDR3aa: CASSASSGVPYF
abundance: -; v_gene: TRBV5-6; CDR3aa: CASRIGDGAAFF
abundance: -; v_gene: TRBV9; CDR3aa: CASSSRTGSTGELFF
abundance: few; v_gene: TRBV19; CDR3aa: CASNGDRGLSNQPQHF
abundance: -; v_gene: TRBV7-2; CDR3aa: CASSLGRGPAGTQYF
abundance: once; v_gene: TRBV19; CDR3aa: CASSSRVNTEAFF
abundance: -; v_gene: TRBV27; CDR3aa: CASSLGAGGGNQPQHF
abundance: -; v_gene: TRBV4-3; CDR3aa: CASSQGTGTGGGKLFF
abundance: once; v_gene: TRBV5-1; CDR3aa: CASSLGTEETQYF
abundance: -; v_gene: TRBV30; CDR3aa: CAWSALAGVNEQFF
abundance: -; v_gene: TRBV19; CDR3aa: CASSITPGTAFF
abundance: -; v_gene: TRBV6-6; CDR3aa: CASSPGLSSTDTQYF
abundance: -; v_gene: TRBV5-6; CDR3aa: CASSRLAGFTDTQYF
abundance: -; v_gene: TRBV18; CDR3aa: CASSRRDRPTDTQYF
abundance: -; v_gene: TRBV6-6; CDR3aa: CASRQGRGYTGELFF
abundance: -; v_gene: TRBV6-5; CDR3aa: CASSVIRTDTQYF
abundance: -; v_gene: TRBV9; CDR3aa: CASSPRQTNTGELFF
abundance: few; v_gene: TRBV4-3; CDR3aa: CASSLGSNMNTEAFF
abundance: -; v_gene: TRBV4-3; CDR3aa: CASSQYATYEQYF
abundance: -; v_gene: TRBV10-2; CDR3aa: CASSEISRNTEAFF
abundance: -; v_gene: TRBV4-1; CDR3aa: CASSQEDRNTEAFF
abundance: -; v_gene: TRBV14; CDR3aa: CASSRDRVGNSPLHF
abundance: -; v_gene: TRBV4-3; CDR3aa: CASSQDPTGLNYGYTF
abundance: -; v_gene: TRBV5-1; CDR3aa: CASSLGQGWGTEAFF
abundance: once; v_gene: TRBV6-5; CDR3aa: CASSTGSGLYEQYF
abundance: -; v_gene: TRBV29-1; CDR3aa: CSVVVGTGGKAFF
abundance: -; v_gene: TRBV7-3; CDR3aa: CASSSFRSPLHF
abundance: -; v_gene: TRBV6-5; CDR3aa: CASRDDSYEQYF
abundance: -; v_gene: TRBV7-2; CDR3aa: CASRSGVSNQPQHF
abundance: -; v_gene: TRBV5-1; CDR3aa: CASSPGDLNQPQHF
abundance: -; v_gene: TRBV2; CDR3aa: CASSEGQGAGELFF
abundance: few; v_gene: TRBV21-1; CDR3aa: CASSALPPGQGKLVRPYEQYF
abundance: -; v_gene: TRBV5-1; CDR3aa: CAILNGAGELFF
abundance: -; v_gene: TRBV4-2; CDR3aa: CASSQGGDFNYGYTF
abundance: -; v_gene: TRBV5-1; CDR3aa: CASSLGEGARGNTIYF
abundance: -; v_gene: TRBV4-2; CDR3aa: CASSLSGRSTDTQYF
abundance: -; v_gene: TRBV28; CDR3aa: CASSGTAYQPQHF
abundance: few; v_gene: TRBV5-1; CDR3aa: CASSYLSGFGDTEAFF
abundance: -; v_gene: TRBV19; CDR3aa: CASSHGLAGGRSGANVLTF
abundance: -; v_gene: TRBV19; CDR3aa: CASSLSGRLYEQYF
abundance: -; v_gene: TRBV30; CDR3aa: CAWSLGVGSYEQYF
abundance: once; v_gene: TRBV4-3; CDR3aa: CASSPRDRDTDTQYF
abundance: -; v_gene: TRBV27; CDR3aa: CASSTDRLNQPQHF
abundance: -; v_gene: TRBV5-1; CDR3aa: CASARTDTDTQYF
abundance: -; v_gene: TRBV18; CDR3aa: CASSPRITDTQYF
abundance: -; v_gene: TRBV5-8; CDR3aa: CASSLGRRGLSPLHF
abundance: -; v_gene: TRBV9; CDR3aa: CASSVGGWGSPSYNEQFF
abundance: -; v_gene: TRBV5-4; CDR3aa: CASSLGGALSTEAFF
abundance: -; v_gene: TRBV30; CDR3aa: CAWSNGRGGYNSPLHF
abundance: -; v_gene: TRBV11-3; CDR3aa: CASSHGRGFRGGTEAFF
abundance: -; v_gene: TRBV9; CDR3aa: CASSAPGLGGTGELFF
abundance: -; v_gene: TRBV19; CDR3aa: CATYPPTGRNTEAFF